The clone carrying this TCR beta chain turned up a few times. Its specificity is not known. This sample was included in a study of beta chain features in type 1 diabetes. Overall study context: Sorted cell examination encompassed roughly 98,000,000 cells across all samples.

Sampling consisted of one heparinised blood draw per donor, averaging about 116 mL. Purity exceeded 95% in all sorted populations. Regarding the study as a whole: For Type 1 diabetes patients, all four CD4+ subsets carried TCRB CDR3s that were moderately but significantly shorter.

All of the isolated RNA was reverse transcribed, so expressed TCRB transcripts were sequenced. TCRdb's table, derived via immunoSEQ multiplex PCR, lists solely in-frame clones and lacks some. The sample has over 700,000 clones, about 17% seen once. Sequences were obtained from naive CD4+ T cells from blood. The TCR originated in a woman under 30 in good health.

This chain's CDR3 is CASSESSNWGTDTQYF. CDR3 coding DNA: TGTGCCAGCAGCGAGAGTTCCAATTGGGGCACAGATACGCAGTATTTT. The rearrangement joins TRBV9 to TRBJ2-3; no clear D. With 3 bases removed from V and 1 base from J, the gap between germline ends came to 15 bases. Germline CDR1 and CDR2: SGDLS and YYNGEE. The CDR3 has 16 amino acids.